The T cell receptor beta chain described here comes from a study of cytomegalovirus exposure and HLA in healthy donors. Study background: T cells numbering around 180 million yielded more than 100 million unique TCR beta sequences in an earlier analysis. General study points: An analysis was carried out at a later point. It showed that HLA-associated TCR beta chains were more clonally expanded than equally common non-associated chains. Under in vitro conditions, three CMV-associated chains were confirmed as specific for CMV antigens.

The CDR3 contains 17 residues. V lost 5 bases to trimming and J lost 0 bases, with 18 bases between them. Germline CDR1 and CDR2: SGHTA and FQGNSA. It was with 60 Vbeta and 13 Jbeta primers that the PCR ran. TCRdb's copy holds only in-frame clones and misses some; the assay was immunoSEQ multiplex PCR. The sample holds around 170,000 clones, roughly 80% seen once. The donors, nominally healthy at sampling, likely had unrecorded immune exposures. As concerns this clone: Its target is unknown.

V is TRBV7-2 and J is TRBJ2-3; D perhaps matches TRBD2 (6 bases). This TCR derives from a man aged 35 to 55 in good health and CMV-seronegative. Sequenced input: PBMCs. CDR3 sequence reads: CASSHRKGLGSTDTQYF. CDR3 coding DNA: TGTGCCAGCAGCCACCGCAAGGGACTTGGGAGCACAGATACGCAGTATTTT.